A selection of T cell receptor beta chains follows, all from one sample in a study of cytomegalovirus exposure and HLA in healthy donors. Profiled with immunoSEQ multiplex PCR; TCRdb holds only in-frame clones, not every one. The sample includes 200,000 to 300,000 clones, approximately 90% of them seen just once. Sequencing input: PBMCs. The source is a man between 18 and 35 years old in good health and CMV-seronegative. CDR3s include the opening cysteine and the closing phenylalanine or tryptophan.

v_call	cdr3_length	j_call	cdr3_aa
TRBV5-1	15	TRBJ1-4	CASSPPGQGREKLFF
TRBV27	13	TRBJ2-7	CASSYRTSGEQYF
TRBV18	14	TRBJ1-3	CASSPGRDGNTIYF
TRBV10-1	15	TRBJ1-1	CASSESTGGETEAFF
TRBV7-2	18	TRBJ2-5	CASSHPLWRGGQEETQYF
TRBV2	13	TRBJ1-3	CASRGQVGNTIYF
TRBV5-4	14	TRBJ2-5	CASSLGQGQETQYF
TRBV6-6	15	TRBJ2-1	CASSYGLAADNEQFF
TRBV19	12	TRBJ1-1	CASSIGNTEAFF
TRBV4-2	15	TRBJ2-2	CASSQVNRVSGELFF
TRBV7-2	14	TRBJ2-7	CASSNRQGAYEQYF
TRBV27	14	TRBJ1-2	CASSSGTSLYGYTF
TRBV4-3	16	TRBJ2-7	CASSQGWTGEAYEQYF
TRBV20-1	11	TRBJ2-1	CSALSYNEQFF
TRBV7-2	13	TRBJ1-5	CASSFREGQPQHF
TRBV7-9	15	TRBJ2-7	CASRPGTVGSYEQYF
TRBV15	13	TRBJ1-5	CATRTGSNQPQHF
TRBV4-1	17	TRBJ2-1	CASSQVLVDRPYNEQFF
TRBV7-2	12	TRBJ1-2	CASSASYWGYTF
TRBV6-1	15	TRBJ1-6	CASSEWNGYNSPLHF
TRBV6-1	17	TRBJ1-6	CASSEAPRLIVNSPLHF
TRBV27	16	TRBJ2-7	CASSLVPTSGAYEQYF
TRBV6-1	13	TRBJ1-1	CASSGVGGSEAFF
TRBV5-6	16	TRBJ2-1	CASSHIRTGGAGEQFF